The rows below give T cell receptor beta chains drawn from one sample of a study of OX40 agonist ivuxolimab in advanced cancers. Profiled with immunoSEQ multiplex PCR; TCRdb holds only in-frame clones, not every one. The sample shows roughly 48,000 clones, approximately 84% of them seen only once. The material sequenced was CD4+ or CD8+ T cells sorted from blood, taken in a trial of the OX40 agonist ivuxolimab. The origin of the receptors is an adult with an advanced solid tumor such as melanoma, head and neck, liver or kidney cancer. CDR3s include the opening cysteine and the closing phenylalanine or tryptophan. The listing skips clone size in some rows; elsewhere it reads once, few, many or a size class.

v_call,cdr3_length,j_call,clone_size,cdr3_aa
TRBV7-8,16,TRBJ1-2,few,CASSSRFGQGKYGYTF
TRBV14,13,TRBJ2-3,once,CAGSRAGADTQYF
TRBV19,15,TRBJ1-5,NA,CASSSMAGSNQPQHF
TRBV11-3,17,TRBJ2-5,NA,CASSLGVLADNQETQYF
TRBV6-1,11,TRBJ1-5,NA,CASSLNQPQHF
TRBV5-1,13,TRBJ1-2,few,CASSLIADYGYTF
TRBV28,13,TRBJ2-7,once,CASSALNPYEQYF
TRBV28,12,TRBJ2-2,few,CASSTPTGELFF
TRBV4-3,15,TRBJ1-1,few,CASSQESQRNTEAFF
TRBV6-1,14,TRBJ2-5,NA,CASSPDRGGETQYF
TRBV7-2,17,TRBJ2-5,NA,CASSSGWGREVGETQYF
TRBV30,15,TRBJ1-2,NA,CAWLWGPGTNYGYTF
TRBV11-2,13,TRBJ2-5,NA,CASSLEAGGTQYF
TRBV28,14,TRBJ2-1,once,CASSFMGRPHEQFF
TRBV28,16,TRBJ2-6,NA,CASSLIAGSGANVLTF
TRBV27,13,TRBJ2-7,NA,CASSRFGSYEQYF
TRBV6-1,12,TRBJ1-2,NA,CASATGFYGYTF
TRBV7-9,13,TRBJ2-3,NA,CASSWGTADTQYF
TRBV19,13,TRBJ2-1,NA,CATTSGTYNEQFF
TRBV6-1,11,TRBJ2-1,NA,CASSPLNEQFF
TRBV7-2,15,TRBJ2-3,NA,CASRPGLAGADTQYF
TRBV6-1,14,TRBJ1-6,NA,CASSEAVTRAPLHF
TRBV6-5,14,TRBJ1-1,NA,CASGRGGLGTEAFF
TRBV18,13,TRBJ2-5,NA,CASSPRHEETQYF
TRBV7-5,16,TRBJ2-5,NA,CVRSPISGPTLETQYF
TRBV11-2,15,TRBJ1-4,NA,CASRQGTVVNEKLFF
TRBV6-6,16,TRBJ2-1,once,CASSYSEGRGYNEQFF
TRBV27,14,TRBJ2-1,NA,CASSSDRGRNEQFF
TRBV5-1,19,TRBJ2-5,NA,CASRQDPTGTGAGGETQYF
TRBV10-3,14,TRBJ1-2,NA,CAISWRASNYGYTF
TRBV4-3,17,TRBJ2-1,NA,CASSPTIAGGPINEQFF
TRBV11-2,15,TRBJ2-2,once,CASSVSGAETGELFF
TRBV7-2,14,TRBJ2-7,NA,CASSFGNRDDEQYF
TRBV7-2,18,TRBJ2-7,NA,CASSPRGLSGGLTYEQYF
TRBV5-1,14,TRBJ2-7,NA,CASSSQGATYEQYF
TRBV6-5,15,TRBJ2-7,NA,CASSQGQGLTYEQYF
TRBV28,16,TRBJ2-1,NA,CASPPPGLVRGNEQFF
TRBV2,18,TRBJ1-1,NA,CASRPRGQGIAGDTEAFF
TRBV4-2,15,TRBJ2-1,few,CASDAPWRTYNEQFF
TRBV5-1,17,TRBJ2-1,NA,CASKFEEGASISNEQFF
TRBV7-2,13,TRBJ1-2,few,CASSLSQGIGYTF
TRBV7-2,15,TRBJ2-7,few,CASSSRVPGNYEQYF
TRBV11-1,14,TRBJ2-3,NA,CASSRARGRDTQYF
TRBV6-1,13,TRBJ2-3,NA,CASSLGQIYTQYF
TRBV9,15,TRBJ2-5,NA,CASSEGWGLAETQYF
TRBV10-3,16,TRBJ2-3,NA,CAIRARQGSGTDTQYF
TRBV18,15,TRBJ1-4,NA,CASSPLGRGFEKLFF
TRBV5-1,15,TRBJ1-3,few,CASSMDAGSGNTIYF
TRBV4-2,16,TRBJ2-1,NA,CASSQAGLRTYNEQFF
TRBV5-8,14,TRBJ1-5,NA,CASSPGQRNQPQHF
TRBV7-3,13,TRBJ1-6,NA,CASSQRDNSPLHF
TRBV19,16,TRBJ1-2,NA,CASSQPGQGANYGYTF
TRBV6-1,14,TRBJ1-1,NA,CASKVFGVNTEAFF
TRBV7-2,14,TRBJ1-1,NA,CASSLAWADAEAFF
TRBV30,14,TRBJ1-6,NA,CAWSGDRGNSPLHF
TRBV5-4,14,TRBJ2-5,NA,CASSLGGDQETQYF
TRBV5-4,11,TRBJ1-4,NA,CASSLPEKLFF
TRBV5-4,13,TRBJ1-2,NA,CASSLGVSYGYTF
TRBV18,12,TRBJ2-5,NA,CASSPDRETQYF